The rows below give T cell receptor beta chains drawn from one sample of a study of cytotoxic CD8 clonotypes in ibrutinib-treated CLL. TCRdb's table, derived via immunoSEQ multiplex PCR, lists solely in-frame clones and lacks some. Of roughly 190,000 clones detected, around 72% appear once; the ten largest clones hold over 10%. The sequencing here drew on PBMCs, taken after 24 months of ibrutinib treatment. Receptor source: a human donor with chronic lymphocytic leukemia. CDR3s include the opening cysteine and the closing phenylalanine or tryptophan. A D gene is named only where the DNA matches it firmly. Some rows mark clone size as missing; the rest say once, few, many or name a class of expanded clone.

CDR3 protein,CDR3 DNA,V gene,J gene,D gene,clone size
CATSRDLLPSSRGYTF,TGTGCCACCAGCAGAGATCTTCTTCCGAGTTCAAGGGGCTACACCTTC,TRBV15,TRBJ1-2,.,once
CASSQYPSGSSYNEQFF,TGCGCCAGCAGCCAGTATCCTAGCGGGAGTTCCTACAATGAGCAGTTCTTC,TRBV4-3,TRBJ2-1,TRBD2,.
CASSYSYEQYF,TGTGCCAGCAGCTACAGCTACGAGCAGTACTTC,TRBV5-6,TRBJ2-7,.,.
CASSSAGGREETQYF,TGTGCCAGCAGTTCAGCAGGCGGGAGGGAAGAGACCCAGTACTTC,TRBV6-5,TRBJ2-5,TRBD2,.
CASSRWQGTYEQYF,TGCGCCAGCAGCCGATGGCAGGGGACCTACGAGCAGTACTTC,TRBV4-1,TRBJ2-7,.,.
CASSLSAGHYEQYF,TGTGCCAGCAGTTTATCAGCGGGGCACTACGAGCAGTACTTC,TRBV27,TRBJ2-7,TRBD2,few
CSRQRANEQFF,TGCAGTAGGCAAAGGGCAAATGAGCAGTTCTTC,TRBV20-1,TRBJ2-1,.,once
CASTGTANTGELFF,TGTGCCAGTACCGGGACCGCGAACACCGGGGAGCTGTTTTTT,TRBV6-4,TRBJ2-2,.,.
CASGRSTNEKLFF,TGTGCCAGTGGGCGGTCAACTAATGAAAAACTGTTTTTT,TRBV19,TRBJ1-4,.,.
CASSQDRGGYTF,TGCGCCAGCAGCCAAGACCGGGGCGGCTACACCTTC,TRBV4-3,TRBJ1-2,.,.
CASSFRDRTTGELFF,TGTGCCAGCAGCTTCCGGGACAGAACAACCGGGGAGCTGTTTTTT,TRBV5-6,TRBJ2-2,TRBD1,.
CASSLPGPQYF,TGTGCCAGCAGCTTACCGGGACCACAGTACTTC,TRBV7-2,TRBJ2-7,.,.
CASSQDSGGYEQYF,TGCGCCAGCAGCCAAGATTCGGGGGGCTACGAGCAGTACTTC,TRBV4-1,TRBJ2-7,TRBD2,.
CASSPLLDSQVKTEAFF,TGTGCCAGCTCACCTCTACTGGACAGCCAAGTAAAGACTGAAGCTTTCTTT,TRBV18,TRBJ1-1,.,.
CASSSMGLHYEQYF,TGTGCCAGCAGCTCCATGGGACTTCACTACGAGCAGTACTTC,TRBV7-2,TRBJ2-7,.,few
CASSYSGVGSYEQYF,TGTGCCAGCAGTTATTCTGGGGTCGGCTCCTACGAGCAGTACTTC,TRBV27,TRBJ2-7,.,.
CASSEAGLGTDTQYF,TGTGCCAGCAGTGAAGCAGGGTTGGGCACAGATACGCAGTATTTT,TRBV6-1,TRBJ2-3,.,once
CASSPPLQGDVEKLFF,TGTGCCAGCAGTCCCCCCCTGCAGGGGGATGTGGAAAAACTGTTTTTT,TRBV7-9,TRBJ1-4,TRBD1,few
CASSSWPEQFF,TGTGCCAGCTCATCTTGGCCTGAGCAGTTCTTC,TRBV18,TRBJ2-1,.,.
CASSTSGTGDEQYF,TGTGCCAGCAGTACCTCCGGGACAGGAGACGAGCAGTACTTC,TRBV25-1,TRBJ2-7,TRBD1,.
CASSVGDRAYEQYF,TGTGCCAGCAGCGTAGGGGACAGGGCTTACGAGCAGTACTTC,TRBV9,TRBJ2-7,TRBD1,.
CASQGAGQPQHF,TGTGCCAGCCAGGGGGCGGGGCAGCCCCAGCATTTT,TRBV2,TRBJ1-5,TRBD1,.
CASSGSREQFF,TGTGCCAGCTCAGGGAGCCGGGAGCAGTTCTTC,TRBV18,TRBJ2-1,.,.
CASARDRASYEQYF,TGCGCCAGTGCGAGGGACAGGGCTTCGTACGAGCAGTACTTC,TRBV5-1,TRBJ2-7,TRBD1,.
CASSQEAYNSYNEQFF,TGTGCCAGCAGCCAAGAGGCCTATAACTCTTACAATGAGCAGTTCTTC,TRBV4-2,TRBJ2-1,.,.
CASSQERTGDDKTQYF,TGCGCCAGCAGCCAAGAGAGGACAGGGGATGACAAGACCCAGTACTTC,TRBV4-3,TRBJ2-5,TRBD1,.
CSAHGGEGYQETQYF,TGCAGCGCACACGGGGGAGAGGGGTACCAAGAGACCCAGTACTTC,TRBV29-1,TRBJ2-5,.,.
CASSYRGLAGFSYEQYF,TGTGCCAGCAGTTATAGGGGACTAGCGGGATTCTCCTACGAGCAGTACTTC,TRBV27,TRBJ2-7,TRBD2,.
CASSLIAGTGVSEQYF,TGCGCCAGCAGCTTGATAGCCGGGACAGGGGTCTCCGAGCAGTACTTC,TRBV5-1,TRBJ2-7,TRBD1,.
CAWSVLLGHQETQYF,TGTGCCTGGAGTGTACTACTAGGCCACCAAGAGACCCAGTACTTC,TRBV30,TRBJ2-5,.,.
CSVEVQGENTEAFF,TGCAGCGTTGAAGTGCAGGGCGAGAACACTGAAGCTTTCTTT,TRBV29-1,TRBJ1-1,.,.
CASSLSGPGEQFF,TGTGCCAGCAGCTTATCAGGGCCGGGTGAGCAGTTCTTC,TRBV7-7,TRBJ2-1,.,.
CASSYSIAGLYEQYF,TGTGCCAGCAGTTACTCGATAGCGGGGCTCTACGAGCAGTACTTC,TRBV6-5,TRBJ2-7,TRBD2,.
CASSLARTPAQYF,TGTGCCAGCAGCTTAGCACGGACACCAGCACAGTACTTC,TRBV11-3,TRBJ2-5,.,.
CASSLGENYGYTF,TGTGCCAGCAGCTTAGGGGAAAACTATGGCTACACCTTC,TRBV7-6,TRBJ1-2,.,once
CASSLAGTTDTQYF,TGTGCCAGCAGTTTAGCGGGAACCACAGATACGCAGTATTTT,TRBV6-5,TRBJ2-3,TRBD2,few
CASSQDRWGDTEAFF,TGCGCCAGCAGCCAAGACCGTTGGGGGGACACTGAAGCTTTCTTT,TRBV4-3,TRBJ1-1,.,.
CASSPKDYQSSYNEQFF,TGCGCCAGCAGTCCGAAGGACTATCAAAGCTCCTACAATGAGCAGTTCTTC,TRBV23-1,TRBJ2-1,.,.
CASSENSDTGELFF,TGTGCCAGCAGTGAAAATTCAGACACTGGGGAGCTGTTTTTT,TRBV2,TRBJ2-2,.,.
CASSIRGLLSYNEQFF,TGTGCCAGCAGTATCAGGGGGCTCTTATCCTACAATGAGCAGTTCTTC,TRBV6-6,TRBJ2-1,TRBD1,.
CASSLRGAQLAGDEQFF,TGTGCCAGCAGCTTGAGGGGAGCGCAACTAGCTGGCGATGAGCAGTTCTTC,TRBV7-6,TRBJ2-1,.,.
CASRRQTNTGELFF,TGTGCCAGCAGGCGACAGACAAACACCGGGGAGCTGTTTTTT,TRBV7-2,TRBJ2-2,.,.
CASSLVAGGPLNEQFF,TGTGCCAGCAGCTTAGTGGCGGGAGGGCCATTGAATGAGCAGTTCTTC,TRBV7-6,TRBJ2-1,TRBD2,.
CSVEFRVAEAFF,TGCAGCGTTGAGTTCAGGGTGGCTGAAGCTTTCTTT,TRBV29-1,TRBJ1-1,.,few
CASSVGTSTDTQYF,TGTGCCAGCAGCGTAGGAACTAGCACAGATACGCAGTATTTT,TRBV9,TRBJ2-3,.,.
CASSLDLGASEQYF,TGTGCCAGCAGCTTGGATCTGGGGGCCAGCGAGCAGTACTTC,TRBV5-6,TRBJ2-7,.,once
CASITPGVGTSYNEQFF,TGTGCCAGCATCACTCCAGGGGTGGGCACGTCCTACAATGAGCAGTTCTTC,TRBV28,TRBJ2-1,.,.
CASSAELASGANVLTF,TGTGCCAGCAGCGCCGAACTCGCCTCTGGGGCCAACGTCCTGACTTTC,TRBV9,TRBJ2-6,.,.
CASSYSPGPSYEQYF,TGTGCCAGCAGTTACAGTCCGGGACCATCCTACGAGCAGTACTTC,TRBV6-5,TRBJ2-7,.,.
CASSVVGVRDTEAFF,TGTGCCAGCAGCGTAGTGGGGGTAAGGGACACTGAAGCTTTCTTT,TRBV9,TRBJ1-1,.,.